The rows below give T cell receptor beta chains drawn from one sample of a study of cytomegalovirus exposure and HLA in healthy donors. Profiled with immunoSEQ multiplex PCR; TCRdb holds only in-frame clones, not every one. The sample has 180,000 or so clones, nearly 80% seen once; the top ten hold 11% to 15%. Sample: PBMCs. The receptors originated from a man aged 50 or older in good health and CMV-seropositive. CDR3s include the opening cysteine and the closing phenylalanine or tryptophan. A D gene is named only where the DNA matches it firmly. Rows give clone size only sometimes, using once, few, many, or a class for an expanded clone.

clone_size: NA
d_call: TRBD2
v_call: TRBV4-2
j_call: TRBJ2-1
cdr3_aa: CASSQVSGGEGEQFF
cdr3_nt: TGTGCCAGCAGCCAAGTCAGCGGGGGGGAGGGTGAGCAGTTCTTC

clone_size: NA
d_call: NA
v_call: TRBV6-6
j_call: TRBJ1-1
cdr3_aa: CASSFLTENTEAFF
cdr3_nt: TGTGCCAGCAGTTTCTTGACAGAAAACACTGAAGCTTTCTTT

clone_size: NA
d_call: NA
v_call: TRBV5-1
j_call: TRBJ1-6
cdr3_aa: CASSLGERINSPLHF
cdr3_nt: TGCGCCAGCAGCTTAGGGGAAAGAATAAATTCACCCCTCCACTTT

clone_size: NA
d_call: TRBD2
v_call: TRBV5-4
j_call: TRBJ2-1
cdr3_aa: CASSLGLAGGLSNEQFF
cdr3_nt: TGTGCCAGCAGCCTCGGACTAGCGGGGGGGCTATCAAATGAGCAGTTCTTC

clone_size: NA
d_call: TRBD1
v_call: TRBV19
j_call: TRBJ1-2
cdr3_aa: CARGRDRGTYTF
cdr3_nt: TGTGCCAGAGGCCGGGACAGGGGCACCTACACCTTC

clone_size: NA
d_call: TRBD1
v_call: TRBV6-5
j_call: TRBJ2-1
cdr3_aa: CASSYSGTGRRNEQFF
cdr3_nt: TGTGCCAGCAGTTACTCGGGGACAGGGCGGCGCAATGAGCAGTTCTTC

clone_size: NA
d_call: NA
v_call: TRBV6-1
j_call: TRBJ1-2
cdr3_aa: CASSEVQYWGYTF
cdr3_nt: TGTGCCAGCAGTGAAGTCCAATACTGGGGCTACACCTTC

clone_size: NA
d_call: NA
v_call: TRBV4-1
j_call: TRBJ1-4
cdr3_aa: CASRREGSLNEKLFF
cdr3_nt: TGCGCCAGTAGACGGGAGGGCAGCCTAAATGAAAAACTGTTTTTT

clone_size: few
d_call: TRBD1
v_call: TRBV7-2
j_call: TRBJ1-1
cdr3_aa: CASSPGTGVNTEAFF
cdr3_nt: TGTGCCAGCAGCCCGGGGACAGGGGTGAACACTGAAGCTTTCTTT

clone_size: NA
d_call: NA
v_call: TRBV6-5
j_call: TRBJ2-1
cdr3_aa: CASSYSSYNEQFF
cdr3_nt: TGTGCCAGCAGTTATAGCTCCTACAATGAGCAGTTCTTC

clone_size: NA
d_call: TRBD2
v_call: TRBV15
j_call: TRBJ2-5
cdr3_aa: CATTSSGGSVETQYF
cdr3_nt: TGTGCCACCACCTCTTCGGGGGGGTCTGTCGAGACCCAGTACTTC

clone_size: NA
d_call: NA
v_call: TRBV19
j_call: TRBJ1-2
cdr3_aa: CASKAGYYGYTF
cdr3_nt: TGTGCCAGTAAGGCAGGCTACTATGGCTACACCTTC

clone_size: few
d_call: TRBD1
v_call: TRBV5-1
j_call: TRBJ1-4
cdr3_aa: CASSLMTGGHEKLFF
cdr3_nt: TGCGCCAGCAGCTTGATGACAGGGGGCCATGAAAAACTGTTTTTT

clone_size: NA
d_call: TRBD1
v_call: TRBV19
j_call: TRBJ1-6
cdr3_aa: CASSGTGTGGNSPLHF
cdr3_nt: TGTGCCAGTAGTGGGACCGGGACAGGGGGGAATTCACCCCTCCACTTT

clone_size: NA
d_call: NA
v_call: TRBV29-1
j_call: TRBJ2-7
cdr3_aa: CSVVGADEQYF
cdr3_nt: TGCAGCGTTGTGGGGGCGGACGAGCAGTACTTC

clone_size: NA
d_call: TRBD1
v_call: TRBV27
j_call: TRBJ2-1
cdr3_aa: CASSSRSRDRDNEQFF
cdr3_nt: TGTGCCAGCAGCAGTCGAAGCCGGGACAGAGACAATGAGCAGTTCTTC

clone_size: NA
d_call: TRBD1
v_call: TRBV5-4
j_call: TRBJ1-4
cdr3_aa: CASSLGQGQEKLFF
cdr3_nt: TGTGCCAGCAGCCTCGGACAGGGACAAGAAAAACTGTTTTTT

clone_size: NA
d_call: TRBD1
v_call: TRBV6-5
j_call: TRBJ1-2
cdr3_aa: CASRGQGADTYGYTF
cdr3_nt: TGTGCCAGCAGAGGACAGGGGGCGGACACTTATGGCTACACCTTC

clone_size: NA
d_call: NA
v_call: TRBV6-6
j_call: TRBJ2-7
cdr3_aa: CASSYSYRASYEQYF
cdr3_nt: TGTGCCAGCAGTTACTCGTACAGGGCCTCCTACGAGCAGTACTTC

clone_size: NA
d_call: TRBD1
v_call: TRBV4-1
j_call: TRBJ2-5
cdr3_aa: CASSAPGGPETQYF
cdr3_nt: TGCGCCAGCAGCGCCCCAGGGGGCCCAGAGACCCAGTACTTC

clone_size: NA
d_call: TRBD1
v_call: TRBV7-7
j_call: TRBJ2-3
cdr3_aa: CASSLGTGATDTQYF
cdr3_nt: TGTGCCAGCAGCTTAGGGACAGGGGCCACAGATACGCAGTATTTT

clone_size: NA
d_call: TRBD1
v_call: TRBV28
j_call: TRBJ2-2
cdr3_aa: CASRTGGTGELFF
cdr3_nt: TGTGCCAGCAGAACAGGGGGGACCGGGGAGCTGTTTTTT

clone_size: NA
d_call: TRBD2
v_call: TRBV9
j_call: TRBJ2-1
cdr3_aa: CASSVGAGGYNEQFF
cdr3_nt: TGTGCCAGCAGCGTCGGAGCGGGGGGCTACAATGAGCAGTTCTTC

clone_size: NA
d_call: NA
v_call: TRBV28
j_call: TRBJ1-5
cdr3_aa: CASSLIESYQPQHF
cdr3_nt: TGTGCCAGCAGTTTAATAGAGTCCTATCAGCCCCAGCATTTT

clone_size: NA
d_call: TRBD2
v_call: TRBV6-1
j_call: TRBJ2-7
cdr3_aa: CASSGELAGAYEQYF
cdr3_nt: TGTGCCAGCAGTGGGGAACTAGCGGGAGCCTACGAGCAGTACTTC

clone_size: NA
d_call: TRBD1
v_call: TRBV5-4
j_call: TRBJ1-4
cdr3_aa: CASSFGQGAGEKLFF
cdr3_nt: TGTGCCAGCAGCTTCGGACAGGGGGCTGGTGAAAAACTGTTTTTT

clone_size: few
d_call: TRBD1
v_call: TRBV25-1
j_call: TRBJ1-1
cdr3_aa: CASSGGRGLSAFF
cdr3_nt: TGTGCCAGCAGTGGTGGCAGGGGGCTCTCAGCTTTCTTT

clone_size: few
d_call: NA
v_call: TRBV27
j_call: TRBJ1-6
cdr3_aa: CASSPTGWSPLHF
cdr3_nt: TGTGCCAGCAGTCCGACAGGCTGGTCACCCCTCCACTTT

clone_size: NA
d_call: TRBD1
v_call: TRBV6-1
j_call: TRBJ2-5
cdr3_aa: CASIGPGGTQYF
cdr3_nt: TGTGCCAGCATAGGGCCAGGGGGGACCCAGTACTTC

clone_size: NA
d_call: TRBD1
v_call: TRBV5-1
j_call: TRBJ1-6
cdr3_aa: CASGTGNDSPLHF
cdr3_nt: TGCGCCAGTGGGACAGGGAACGATTCACCCCTCCACTTT

clone_size: NA
d_call: NA
v_call: TRBV7-2
j_call: TRBJ2-6
cdr3_aa: CASSLVFGGMGSGANVLTF
cdr3_nt: TGTGCCAGCAGCTTAGTCTTTGGGGGGATGGGCTCTGGGGCCAACGTCCTGACTTTC

clone_size: few
d_call: NA
v_call: TRBV6-1
j_call: TRBJ1-3
cdr3_aa: CATRTESGNTIYF
cdr3_nt: TGTGCCACCAGGACAGAATCGGGAAACACCATATATTTT

clone_size: NA
d_call: NA
v_call: TRBV7-2
j_call: TRBJ2-6
cdr3_aa: CASSSRDSGANVLTF
cdr3_nt: TGTGCCAGCAGCTCTCGGGATTCTGGGGCCAACGTCCTGACTTTC

clone_size: NA
d_call: TRBD2
v_call: TRBV29-1
j_call: TRBJ2-2
cdr3_aa: CSVGGLAGSSNTGELFF
cdr3_nt: TGCAGCGTCGGTGGACTAGCGGGTTCTTCTAACACCGGGGAGCTGTTTTTT